Listed below are T cell receptor beta chains from one sample, sequenced in a study of blood T cell repertoires in COVID-19. Sequencing used immunoSEQ multiplex PCR; TCRdb keeps in-frame clones, though not all of them. The table lists around 100,000 clones, 87% of them singletons. Input material: peripheral blood. The receptors derive from a man under 40 in a cohort sampled during active COVID-19. Both conserved end residues are part of each CDR3. A D gene is named only where the DNA matches it firmly. Clone size appears in some rows only: once, few, many, or a class for an expanded clone.

DNA	CDR3	length	D	J	V	size
TGTGCCAGCAGTTCCCCGCGGGGGCCAACTAATGAAAAACTGTTTTTT	CASSSPRGPTNEKLFF	16	.	TRBJ1-4	TRBV28	.
TGTGCCAGCAGCCCCGGGGTAGCGGGGGCTAGGGGTAGAAACATTCAGTACTTC	CASSPGVAGARGRNIQYF	18	TRBD2	TRBJ2-4	TRBV7-8	.
TGTGCCAGTAGTATAAGATGGGACAGTCTGAACACTGAAGCTTTCTTT	CASSIRWDSLNTEAFF	16	TRBD1	TRBJ1-1	TRBV19	.
TGTGCCAGTAGTGCAGGGACAGCCGACTATGGCTACACCTTC	CASSAGTADYGYTF	14	TRBD1	TRBJ1-2	TRBV19	once
TGTGCCACAACATTTCGACCTCTAGCGGGGGGGCCTCAGTCTTCCTACGAGCAGTACTTC	CATTFRPLAGGPQSSYEQYF	20	TRBD2	TRBJ2-7	TRBV19	.
TGTGCCAGTAGTTTCCCGACAGGGAGCTATGGCTACACCTTC	CASSFPTGSYGYTF	14	TRBD1	TRBJ1-2	TRBV19	.
TGTGCCAGCAGCTTGCAGCGGGGGGCGAACACCGGGGAGCTGTTTTTT	CASSLQRGANTGELFF	16	TRBD2	TRBJ2-2	TRBV7-6	.
TGTGCCAGCAGCGTAGATCGTGTTGGAGGCGAGCTGTTTTTT	CASSVDRVGGELFF	14	.	TRBJ2-2	TRBV9	.
TGTGCCAGCAGTGAAGCGGAGGGGGGGGAATACGAGCAGTACTTC	CASSEAEGGEYEQYF	15	.	TRBJ2-7	TRBV6-1	once
TGTGCCAGCAGGAAGATGGGGACAGGGAATTCACCCCTCCACTTT	CASRKMGTGNSPLHF	15	TRBD1	TRBJ1-6	TRBV6-5	.
TGTGCCAGCAGCTTAGAATTCGGTACAGGGGGGTTTACACCCCTCCACTTT	CASSLEFGTGGFTPLHF	17	TRBD1	TRBJ1-6	TRBV7-9	.
TGTGCCAGCAGCTGGGGACAGGGGTACAATGAGCAGTTCTTC	CASSWGQGYNEQFF	14	TRBD1	TRBJ2-1	TRBV5-4	once
TGTGCCAGCAGTACTACTGACAGGGACTATGGCTACACCTTC	CASSTTDRDYGYTF	14	TRBD1	TRBJ1-2	TRBV6-5	.
TGTGCCAGCAGCGCCTCAGGGGGAGAGCAGTACTTC	CASSASGGEQYF	12	TRBD1	TRBJ2-7	TRBV7-8	.
TGTGCCGCCCGGACAGGGAACACTGAAGCTTTCTTT	CAARTGNTEAFF	12	TRBD1	TRBJ1-1	TRBV19	once
TGTGCCCGAGACCTGGGAGACAATGAGCAGTTCTTC	CARDLGDNEQFF	12	.	TRBJ2-1	TRBV30	.
TGTGCCAGCAGTGAAGAAGAGGAGGAAAAACTGTTTTTT	CASSEEEEEKLFF	13	.	TRBJ1-4	TRBV2	.
TGTGCCAGCAGTTCCGGGTCAGAGGGGACCCAGTACTTC	CASSSGSEGTQYF	13	.	TRBJ2-5	TRBV6-2/TRBV6-3	.
TGTGCCAGCAGCCAAGACGGCACCGGGGAGCTGTTTTTT	CASSQDGTGELFF	13	.	TRBJ2-2	TRBV3-1/TRBV3-2	.
TGTGCCAGCAGCTTAAATGGTCAGGGGCTGAACACCGGGGAGCTGTTTTTT	CASSLNGQGLNTGELFF	17	.	TRBJ2-2	TRBV7-3	once
TGCAGTGTTCACTGGGAGCGGGGTCAGTTCTTC	CSVHWERGQFF	11	TRBD2	TRBJ2-1	TRBV20-1	few
TGTGCCAGCAGTCCTACAGGTTTCTCTGGAAACACCATATATTTT	CASSPTGFSGNTIYF	15	.	TRBJ1-3	TRBV6-5	few
TGTGCCAGCAGTTTAGTCGCTGAAGCTTTCTTT	CASSLVAEAFF	11	.	TRBJ1-1	TRBV28	.
TGCGCCAGCAGCCCCCAGGATCCCGGAGGCAATGAGCAGTTCTTC	CASSPQDPGGNEQFF	15	.	TRBJ2-1	TRBV5-1	.
TGTGCCAGCAGCAGACAGGGATTCCTAGCCAAAAACATTCAGTACTTC	CASSRQGFLAKNIQYF	16	TRBD1	TRBJ2-4	TRBV6-2/TRBV6-3	.
TGTGCCAGTAGAGCGGGGTCGGACACCGGGGAGCTGTTTTTT	CASRAGSDTGELFF	14	TRBD2	TRBJ2-2	TRBV10-3	.
TGTGCCAGTAGTATAGAAGCGACAGGGGTGTATGGCTACACCTTC	CASSIEATGVYGYTF	15	TRBD1	TRBJ1-2	TRBV19	.
TGTGCCAGCAGTTTATACTCTGGACAGACCTACGAGCAGTACTTC	CASSLYSGQTYEQYF	15	.	TRBJ2-7	TRBV27	.
TGCAGCGTTGAAGATGGGCGGAGGTCCTACGAGCAGTACTTC	CSVEDGRRSYEQYF	14	.	TRBJ2-7	TRBV29-1	.
TGCAGTGCTAGTGCGGGGACAGCTACCTACGAGCAGTACTTC	CSASAGTATYEQYF	14	.	TRBJ2-7	TRBV20-1	.
TGTGCAAGTCGCCAGGGAAAAGGTAATGAAAAACTGTTTTTT	CASRQGKGNEKLFF	14	.	TRBJ1-4	TRBV12-2	.
TGTGCCAGCTCAGCCGGACAGGGAGTCTATGGCTACACCTTC	CASSAGQGVYGYTF	14	TRBD1	TRBJ1-2	TRBV18	.
TGTGCCAGCAGCCAACCTCTAGTTGCCCCCTACGAGCAGTACTTC	CASSQPLVAPYEQYF	15	.	TRBJ2-7	TRBV3-1/TRBV3-2	few
TGTGCCAGCAGTTACTCAGCCGTTTACGAGCAGTACTTC	CASSYSAVYEQYF	13	.	TRBJ2-7	TRBV6-5	.
TGTGCCTGGAGTCCCAGCGGGGGGGTTGGGGATACGCAGTATTTT	CAWSPSGGVGDTQYF	15	TRBD2	TRBJ2-3	TRBV30	.
TGCGCCAGCAGCCCAGGGGTTGGCGGCTACACCTTC	CASSPGVGGYTF	12	.	TRBJ1-2	TRBV10-1	.
TGTGCCAGCAGCTTCGGCCAGACCCTCCGGGCCCTCCACTTT	CASSFGQTLRALHF	14	.	TRBJ1-6	TRBV7-2	.
TGCGCCAGCAGCTTAGGACAGGAGAGGGGCCAAAACATTCAGTACTTC	CASSLGQERGQNIQYF	16	TRBD1	TRBJ2-4	TRBV5-1	.
TGTGCCACCAGTGACCCCAGGGCGGGGAACGAGCAGTACTTC	CATSDPRAGNEQYF	14	.	TRBJ2-7	TRBV24-1	.
TGTGCCAGCAGCCGGGGACAGCTGCAAGAGACCCAGTACTTC	CASSRGQLQETQYF	14	TRBD1	TRBJ2-5	TRBV6-6	.
TGTGCCAGCAGCCAGTCCCTGTGGGGGGGAGAGACCCAGTACTTC	CASSQSLWGGETQYF	15	TRBD2	TRBJ2-5	TRBV14	once
TGTGCCAGCCCGAAGGAGACAGGGCTCTACGAGCAGTACTTC	CASPKETGLYEQYF	14	TRBD1	TRBJ2-7	TRBV6-5	.